Sequencing of this T cell receptor beta chain was carried out in a study of T-cell reconstitution after alpha-beta-depleted transplantation in children. In this sample, this clonotype turned up a few times. Preparing the TCRbeta library involved the use of unique molecular identifiers. TCRdb itself ran the PCR reads through MiXCR, one entry per CDR3 protein. Among approximately 230,000 distinct CDR3 sequences listed, 20% to 30% were seen once. V lost 1 base and J lost 3, with 13 bases in between. This CDR3 contains 15 residues. Germline values: CDR1 DFQATT, CDR2 SNEGSKA (reference sequence). This clonotype was obtained from a girl aged 2-10 years with Fanconi anemia, due to receive a stem cell transplant. Sequenced here: PBMCs, sampled before TCRalphabeta/CD19-depleted stem cell transplant. V gene TRBV20-1 combines with J gene TRBJ1-5; the D gene is possibly TRBD1 (5 bases). The CDR3 nucleotides read TGCAGTGCTAGAGTGGGGTGGGGCGACAATCAGCCCCAGCATTTT. Translation gives CSARVGWGDNQPQHF.